A selection of T cell receptor beta chains follows, all from one sample in a study of cytomegalovirus exposure and HLA in healthy donors. Sequencing used immunoSEQ multiplex PCR; TCRdb keeps in-frame clones, though not all of them. The repertoire includes 150,000 to 200,000 clones, 75% to 85% of them detected once, and roughly 3.5% sits in the top ten. The sequenced sample consisted of PBMCs. The receptors derive from a woman aged 55-70 years in good health and CMV-seropositive. CDR3s include the opening cysteine and the closing phenylalanine or tryptophan. A D gene is named only where the DNA matches it firmly. Some rows mark clone size as missing; the rest say once, few, many or name a class of expanded clone.

NA	TRBV7-9	TRBJ2-7	few	TGTGCCAGCAGCCAACCAGGACAGCGCGAGCAGTACTTC	CASSQPGQREQYF
TRBD2	TRBV19	TRBJ2-5	NA	TGTGCCAGTAGTACCCTGCCAGCGGGAGCTGAGACCCAGTACTTC	CASSTLPAGAETQYF
TRBD1	TRBV7-9	TRBJ1-6	NA	TGTGCCAGCAGCCCAAGGGACAGAAATTCACCCCTCCACTTT	CASSPRDRNSPLHF
TRBD2	TRBV7-2	TRBJ2-7	once	TGTGCCAGCAGCTTAGGGCCGGGGACTAGCGGGAGTGGCTACGAGCAGTACTTC	CASSLGPGTSGSGYEQYF
TRBD1	TRBV7-2	TRBJ2-3	NA	TGTGCCAGCAGCCTAGACAGGGCAGATACGCAGTATTTT	CASSLDRADTQYF
TRBD1	TRBV5-1	TRBJ1-1	NA	TGCGCCAGCAGCCGGGGACAGGGCTTAGGGACTGAAGCTTTCTTT	CASSRGQGLGTEAFF
NA	TRBV5-1	TRBJ1-5	NA	TGCGCCAGCAGCTCCTCCGACAGCTTCAATCAGCCCCAGCATTTT	CASSSSDSFNQPQHF
TRBD1	TRBV6-5	TRBJ1-3	few	TGTGCCAGCAGTTCCGGACAGGGCGGCGGAAACACCATATATTTT	CASSSGQGGGNTIYF
NA	TRBV30	TRBJ1-5	NA	TGTGCCTGGAACGGGGCGGGACTGATCAATCAGCCCCAGCATTTT	CAWNGAGLINQPQHF
NA	TRBV6-5	TRBJ2-3	NA	TGTGCCAGCAGTTACTGGGGGCGGGAGCGCACAGATACGCAGTATTTT	CASSYWGRERTDTQYF
TRBD1	TRBV9	TRBJ2-1	few	TGTGCCAGCAGCGTACTCGGACAGGGGTCCTACAATGAGCAGTTCTTC	CASSVLGQGSYNEQFF
TRBD1	TRBV5-1	TRBJ1-3	NA	TGCGCCAGCAGCTTCTTTGACAGGGGGCAGTCTGGAAACACCATATATTTT	CASSFFDRGQSGNTIYF